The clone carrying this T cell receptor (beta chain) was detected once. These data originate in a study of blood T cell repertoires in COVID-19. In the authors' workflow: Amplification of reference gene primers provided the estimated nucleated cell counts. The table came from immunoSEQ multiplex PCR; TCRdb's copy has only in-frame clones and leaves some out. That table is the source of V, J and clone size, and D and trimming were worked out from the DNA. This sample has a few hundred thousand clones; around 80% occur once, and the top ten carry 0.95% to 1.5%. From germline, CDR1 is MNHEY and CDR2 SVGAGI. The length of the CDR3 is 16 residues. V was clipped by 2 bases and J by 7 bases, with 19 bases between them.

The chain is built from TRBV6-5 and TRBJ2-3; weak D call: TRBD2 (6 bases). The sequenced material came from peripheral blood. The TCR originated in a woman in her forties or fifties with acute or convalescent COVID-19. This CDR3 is CASSYTRAGQINTQYF. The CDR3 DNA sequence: TGTGCCAGCAGTTACACCCGTGCGGGGCAGATCAATACGCAGTATTTT.